The rows below give T cell receptor beta chains drawn from one sample of a study of regulatory T cells in long-lasting Graves disease. TCRdb fed the multiplex PCR reads into MiXCR, producing one record per CDR3 protein. The table shows around 500,000 distinct CDR3 sequences, with roughly 13% occurring only once. Another study also made use of these data, one on T cells in Graves' hyperthyroidism and ophthalmopathy.

The material was peripheral blood mononuclear cells (PBMCs), obtained at new diagnosis, from a patient treated with antithyroid drugs. These receptors came from a man aged 25-40 years with Graves disease. The CDR3 runs from the conserved cysteine through the conserved F or W. D genes are given only for firm matches. Size is stated for part of the rows, as once, few or many counts, or as a class when the clone is expanded.

D gene: TRBD1
J gene: TRBJ2-2
V gene: TRBV27
clone size: many
CDR3 DNA: TGTGCCAGCCACCTCCTTCCGGGACAGGGGAACACCGGGGAGCTGTTTTTT
CDR3 protein: CASHLLPGQGNTGELFF

D gene: TRBD2
J gene: TRBJ2-3
V gene: TRBV10-1
clone size: -
CDR3 DNA: TGCGCCAGCAGTGAATCGAGCGGGGGACCAGATACGCAGTATTTT
CDR3 protein: CASSESSGGPDTQYF

D gene: TRBD1
J gene: TRBJ2-3
V gene: TRBV27
clone size: many
CDR3 DNA: TGTGCCAGCAGTTCTAGGGGACAGGGGTTCACCGATACGCAGTATTTT
CDR3 protein: CASSSRGQGFTDTQYF

D gene: -
J gene: TRBJ1-2
V gene: TRBV6-2/TRBV6-3
clone size: few
CDR3 DNA: TGTGCCAGCAGTTTCCCCTATACACGAAGGAGAGACTATGGCTACACCTTC
CDR3 protein: CASSFPYTRRRDYGYTF

D gene: -
J gene: TRBJ2-1
V gene: TRBV18
clone size: -
CDR3 DNA: TGTGCCAGCTCAGATCCGGGACTTCAGCCCCGGGGGCAGTTCTTC
CDR3 protein: CASSDPGLQPRGQFF

D gene: TRBD1
J gene: TRBJ2-2
V gene: TRBV10-3
clone size: -
CDR3 DNA: TGTGCCATCAGAAACCGGGACAGGGGGGACACCGGGGAGCTGTTTTTT
CDR3 protein: CAIRNRDRGDTGELFF

D gene: -
J gene: TRBJ1-5
V gene: TRBV15
clone size: -
CDR3 DNA: TGTGCCACCAAGGCAGGGAGAATCAATCAGCCCCAGCATTTT
CDR3 protein: CATKAGRINQPQHF

D gene: TRBD2
J gene: TRBJ2-7
V gene: TRBV27
clone size: many
CDR3 DNA: TGTGCCAGCACCTGGGGGGGAGGGTCCCACGAGCAGTACTTC
CDR3 protein: CASTWGGGSHEQYF

D gene: -
J gene: TRBJ2-5
V gene: TRBV5-4
clone size: -
CDR3 DNA: TGTGCCAGCAGCTTGAAAGGGCAGGGGCGCGGGGAGACCCAGTACTTC
CDR3 protein: CASSLKGQGRGETQYF

D gene: TRBD2
J gene: TRBJ2-7
V gene: TRBV7-2
clone size: -
CDR3 DNA: TGTGCCAGCAGCTTCCGACTAGCGGGGGGTCCCCAGGAGCAGTACTTC
CDR3 protein: CASSFRLAGGPQEQYF

D gene: -
J gene: TRBJ2-2
V gene: TRBV20-1
clone size: many
CDR3 DNA: TGCAGTGCTAGAGATGAGGGCGCGGGTGACACCGGGGAGCTGTTTTTT
CDR3 protein: CSARDEGAGDTGELFF

D gene: -
J gene: TRBJ2-3
V gene: TRBV5-1
clone size: -
CDR3 DNA: TGCGCCAGCAGCCCCCTCAGCGCGGGGGCCACAGATATGCAGTATTTT
CDR3 protein: CASSPLSAGATDMQYF

D gene: TRBD2
J gene: TRBJ2-5
V gene: TRBV3-1
clone size: many
CDR3 DNA: TGTGCCAGCAGCCAAGAAGCGGGAGCGAAAGAGACCCAGTACTTC
CDR3 protein: CASSQEAGAKETQYF

D gene: -
J gene: TRBJ2-7
V gene: TRBV9
clone size: -
CDR3 DNA: TGTGCCAGCAGCGGCTACGACTACGAGCAGTACTTC
CDR3 protein: CASSGYDYEQYF

D gene: -
J gene: TRBJ2-1
V gene: TRBV15
clone size: -
CDR3 DNA: TGTGCCGCCAGCAGAGATGGCGATGAGCAGTTCTTC
CDR3 protein: CAASRDGDEQFF

D gene: -
J gene: TRBJ1-2
V gene: TRBV5-1
clone size: many
CDR3 DNA: TGTGCCAGCAGCTTGGGGGAGGGCTACACCTTC
CDR3 protein: CASSLGEGYTF

D gene: -
J gene: TRBJ1-4
V gene: TRBV19
clone size: -
CDR3 DNA: TGTGCCAGTAGTTCCTACAGGGCGACTAATGAAAAACTGTTTTTT
CDR3 protein: CASSSYRATNEKLFF

D gene: -
J gene: TRBJ2-3
V gene: TRBV20-1
clone size: many
CDR3 DNA: TGCAGTGCGCCCGGTCCCGGCGGCACAGATACGCAGTATTTT
CDR3 protein: CSAPGPGGTDTQYF

D gene: -
J gene: TRBJ1-1
V gene: TRBV7-9
clone size: many
CDR3 DNA: TGTGCCAGCAGCTTAGGAGGGGGGTCCCTTTCATTT
CDR3 protein: CASSLGGGSLSF

D gene: -
J gene: TRBJ2-1
V gene: TRBV6-2/TRBV6-3
clone size: few
CDR3 DNA: TGTGCCAGCCTAGCGCCGCACGGTCAGTTCTTC
CDR3 protein: CASLAPHGQFF

D gene: -
J gene: TRBJ2-1
V gene: TRBV4-1
clone size: -
CDR3 DNA: TGCGCCAGCAGCCAAGAAGGGCCTAGCGAGCAGTTCTTC
CDR3 protein: CASSQEGPSEQFF

D gene: -
J gene: TRBJ2-3
V gene: TRBV30
clone size: -
CDR3 DNA: TGTGCCTGGAGTATAGTGGCCCAGGGAAGTACGCAGTATTTT
CDR3 protein: CAWSIVAQGSTQYF

D gene: -
J gene: TRBJ2-3
V gene: TRBV20-1
clone size: many
CDR3 DNA: TGCAGTGCAGTAGCGGCTAGCACAGATACGCAGTATTTT
CDR3 protein: CSAVAASTDTQYF

D gene: TRBD1
J gene: TRBJ1-2
V gene: TRBV6-5
clone size: -
CDR3 DNA: TGTGCCAGCAGTTACGGGACAGGGGGCGTCCCGCTGGGGCGCTACACCTTC
CDR3 protein: CASSYGTGGVPLGRYTF

D gene: -
J gene: TRBJ2-1
V gene: TRBV11-2
clone size: many
CDR3 DNA: TGTGCCAGCAGCTTAGGGGCCACCTACAATGAGCAGTTCTTC
CDR3 protein: CASSLGATYNEQFF

D gene: TRBD2
J gene: TRBJ2-5
V gene: TRBV19
clone size: many
CDR3 DNA: TGTGCCAGTAGTAGGACTAGGTTGGAAGAGACCCAGTACTTC
CDR3 protein: CASSRTRLEETQYF

D gene: TRBD2
J gene: TRBJ2-7
V gene: TRBV5-4
clone size: few
CDR3 DNA: TGTGCCAGCAGCTTGGAGGCTAGCGGGAGGGTTCCCGAGCAGTACTTC
CDR3 protein: CASSLEASGRVPEQYF

D gene: -
J gene: TRBJ2-3
V gene: TRBV7-2
clone size: few
CDR3 DNA: TGTGCCAGCAGCTCGGACCAATTGTTAGCCGGCACAGATACGCAGTATTTT
CDR3 protein: CASSSDQLLAGTDTQYF

D gene: TRBD2
J gene: TRBJ2-6
V gene: TRBV27
clone size: few
CDR3 DNA: TGTGCCAGCTGGCCTAGGAGCGGGAGGGCGGATGGGGCCAACGTCCTGACTTTC
CDR3 protein: CASWPRSGRADGANVLTF

D gene: -
J gene: TRBJ1-1
V gene: TRBV6-1
clone size: many
CDR3 DNA: TGTGCCAGCAGTCCTCGGGACGGTGTAATGAACACTGAAGCTTTCTTT
CDR3 protein: CASSPRDGVMNTEAFF

D gene: TRBD2
J gene: TRBJ2-1
V gene: TRBV5-1
clone size: many
CDR3 DNA: TGCGCCAGCAGGGAACTAGCGGAGAACAATGAGCAGTTCTTC
CDR3 protein: CASRELAENNEQFF

D gene: -
J gene: TRBJ1-1
V gene: TRBV20-1
clone size: -
CDR3 DNA: TGCAGTGCTAGAGATTCACGGGACACTGAAACTTTCTTT
CDR3 protein: CSARDSRDTETFF

D gene: -
J gene: TRBJ2-1
V gene: TRBV2
clone size: many
CDR3 DNA: TGTGCCAGCGTTGTTTACAATGAGCAGTTCTTC
CDR3 protein: CASVVYNEQFF

D gene: -
J gene: TRBJ2-2
V gene: TRBV20-1
clone size: many
CDR3 DNA: TGCAGTGCTCTAAGGGGCGGGAACACCGGGGAGCTGTTTTTT
CDR3 protein: CSALRGGNTGELFF

D gene: -
J gene: TRBJ2-7
V gene: TRBV20-1
clone size: -
CDR3 DNA: TGCAGTGCTAGAGGGCCAGGGGCCCCCTACGAGCAGTACTTC
CDR3 protein: CSARGPGAPYEQYF

D gene: -
J gene: TRBJ2-3
V gene: TRBV11-2
clone size: many
CDR3 DNA: TGTGCCAGCAGCCCCCTGGCCACAGATACGCAGTATTTT
CDR3 protein: CASSPLATDTQYF

D gene: TRBD2
J gene: TRBJ2-5
V gene: TRBV5-1
clone size: -
CDR3 DNA: TGCGCCAGCAGCTTGGCCCCATCTAGCGGGAGAGAGACCCAGTACTTC
CDR3 protein: CASSLAPSSGRETQYF

D gene: -
J gene: TRBJ2-7
V gene: TRBV7-2
clone size: many
CDR3 DNA: TGTGCCAGCACCCTGGGTGGGGGCGCCTACGAGCAGTACTTC
CDR3 protein: CASTLGGGAYEQYF

D gene: -
J gene: TRBJ2-3
V gene: TRBV2
clone size: many
CDR3 DNA: TGTGCCAGCAGGGCACAGGGCCGCCGCACAGATACGCAGTATTTT
CDR3 protein: CASRAQGRRTDTQYF

D gene: TRBD1
J gene: TRBJ1-1
V gene: TRBV7-9
clone size: many
CDR3 DNA: TGTGCCAGCGGACAGGGCCGTTCGGACTCTGAAGCTTTCTTT
CDR3 protein: CASGQGRSDSEAFF

D gene: TRBD2
J gene: TRBJ2-1
V gene: TRBV12-3/TRBV12-4
clone size: many
CDR3 DNA: TGTGCCAGCAGTTTAGGCGGACTAGCGGGGAACAATGAGCAGTTCTTC
CDR3 protein: CASSLGGLAGNNEQFF

D gene: -
J gene: TRBJ2-5
V gene: TRBV28
clone size: many
CDR3 DNA: TGTGCCAGCAGCTCGGGTGGTAGCGCCCCTCAAACCCAGTACTTC
CDR3 protein: CASSSGGSAPQTQYF

D gene: -
J gene: TRBJ1-6
V gene: TRBV27
clone size: many
CDR3 DNA: TGTGCCAGCAGTCCCTCGGGAAGTTCACCCCTCCACTTT
CDR3 protein: CASSPSGSSPLHF

D gene: TRBD2
J gene: TRBJ2-3
V gene: TRBV5-4
clone size: -
CDR3 DNA: TGTGCCAGCAGCTCCCGACTAGCGGGAGGGTTACGAACAGATACGCAGTATTTT
CDR3 protein: CASSSRLAGGLRTDTQYF

D gene: -
J gene: TRBJ1-2
V gene: TRBV28
clone size: many
CDR3 DNA: TGTGCCAGCAGTTTCTCCAGCTATGGCTACACCTTC
CDR3 protein: CASSFSSYGYTF

D gene: -
J gene: TRBJ2-7
V gene: TRBV20-1
clone size: many
CDR3 DNA: TGCAGTGCTAGACTACCGGGACTCGTCTACGAGCAGTACTTC
CDR3 protein: CSARLPGLVYEQYF

D gene: TRBD1
J gene: TRBJ2-7
V gene: TRBV7-2
clone size: -
CDR3 DNA: TGTGCCAGCAGCTCGAGGACAGGAGTAGGGGAGCAGTACTTC
CDR3 protein: CASSSRTGVGEQYF

D gene: TRBD2
J gene: TRBJ2-3
V gene: TRBV6-5
clone size: -
CDR3 DNA: TGTGCCAGCAGTTACAAACCCGGACTAGCGGGAGTAAGGGACGCGCAGTATTTT
CDR3 protein: CASSYKPGLAGVRDAQYF

D gene: TRBD2
J gene: TRBJ2-3
V gene: TRBV2
clone size: many
CDR3 DNA: TGTGCCAGCAAGGGATACAGTCGGACTAGCGGGAGTTTTACCGATACGCAGTATTTT
CDR3 protein: CASKGYSRTSGSFTDTQYF

D gene: -
J gene: TRBJ1-4
V gene: TRBV7-9
clone size: -
CDR3 DNA: TGTGCCAGCAGCTTAGCCAGGCCCAGGGAAAAACTGTTTTTT
CDR3 protein: CASSLARPREKLFF

D gene: TRBD2
J gene: TRBJ2-1
V gene: TRBV5-5
clone size: few
CDR3 DNA: TGTGCCAGCAGCGTAAGGGGCGCCGGGGTAGCGGGAGATTCCTCCAATGAGCAGTTCTTC
CDR3 protein: CASSVRGAGVAGDSSNEQFF

D gene: TRBD2
J gene: TRBJ2-2
V gene: TRBV20-1
clone size: few
CDR3 DNA: TGCAGTGCCACACCTAGCGGGAGGTTCACCGGGGAGCTGTTTTTT
CDR3 protein: CSATPSGRFTGELFF

D gene: -
J gene: TRBJ2-7
V gene: TRBV6-9
clone size: -
CDR3 DNA: TGTGCCAGCAGTTACGGGAAGCGGATAACCTCCTACGAGCAGTACTTC
CDR3 protein: CASSYGKRITSYEQYF

D gene: -
J gene: TRBJ2-2
V gene: TRBV11-2
clone size: few
CDR3 DNA: TGTGCCAGCAGCTTAGGTAGAGGAAGGAAAAACACCGGGGAGCTGTTTTTT
CDR3 protein: CASSLGRGRKNTGELFF

D gene: -
J gene: TRBJ2-1
V gene: TRBV11-1
clone size: many
CDR3 DNA: TGTGCCAGCAGCCCACCCTATGAGAATGAGCAGTTCTTC
CDR3 protein: CASSPPYENEQFF

D gene: TRBD2
J gene: TRBJ2-7
V gene: TRBV19
clone size: -
CDR3 DNA: TGTGCCAGTACCCCCCGGCCAGGGAACCTAGCGGGAGTATGTGAGCAGTACTTC
CDR3 protein: CASTPRPGNLAGVCEQYF

D gene: TRBD1
J gene: TRBJ1-1
V gene: TRBV20-1
clone size: many
CDR3 DNA: TGCAGTGCTAGAGATCAGGGGGCGTGGGCTGAAGCTTTCTTT
CDR3 protein: CSARDQGAWAEAFF

D gene: TRBD2
J gene: TRBJ2-1
V gene: TRBV5-1
clone size: many
CDR3 DNA: TGCGCCAGCAGCTTGGGGCGGGAGGGCGAGCAGTTCTTC
CDR3 protein: CASSLGREGEQFF

D gene: -
J gene: TRBJ1-4
V gene: TRBV12-3/TRBV12-4
clone size: -
CDR3 DNA: TGTGCCAGCAGTTTAGGTAGCGAGGGTGAAAAACTGTTTTTT
CDR3 protein: CASSLGSEGEKLFF

D gene: -
J gene: TRBJ2-7
V gene: TRBV7-6
clone size: -
CDR3 DNA: TGTGCCAGCAGCACTCTAGGGGGAGTAGACGAGCAGTACTTC
CDR3 protein: CASSTLGGVDEQYF